Included here is one T cell receptor beta chain sequence, with context. Trimming took 4 bases from V and 2 from J; bases not matched to a gene: 14. The V gene's germline CDR1 is MDHEN and CDR2 SYDVKM. This CDR3 comprises 17 residues. This sample is part of a study of blood T cell repertoires in COVID-19. Turning to the study itself: Sites in the United States, Italy and Spain provided acute and convalescent COVID-19 samples. Sources were T cells, B-cell-depleted T cells, or PBMCs; the material itself was cDNA or gDNA.

In the original workflow: Estimates of nucleated cell counts were drawn from the amplification of reference gene primers. Sequencing was performed with immunoSEQ multiplex PCR; in TCRdb, only in-frame clones are kept and a portion is missing. The V and J calls and clone size were taken over from that table, and D and trimming were inferred from the DNA. The sample contains 270,000 or so clones, roughly 89% of which appear only once. The chain combines TRBV28 with TRBJ2-7; TRBD1 aligns across 7 bases. The source is a man between 35 and 55 years old with acute or convalescent COVID-19. Sequences were obtained from peripheral blood. The CDR3 DNA follows: TGTGCCAGCAGTTCGAGGCCTGACAGGGTCATTACCTACGAGCAGTACTTC. This gives the protein CASSSRPDRVITYEQYF.